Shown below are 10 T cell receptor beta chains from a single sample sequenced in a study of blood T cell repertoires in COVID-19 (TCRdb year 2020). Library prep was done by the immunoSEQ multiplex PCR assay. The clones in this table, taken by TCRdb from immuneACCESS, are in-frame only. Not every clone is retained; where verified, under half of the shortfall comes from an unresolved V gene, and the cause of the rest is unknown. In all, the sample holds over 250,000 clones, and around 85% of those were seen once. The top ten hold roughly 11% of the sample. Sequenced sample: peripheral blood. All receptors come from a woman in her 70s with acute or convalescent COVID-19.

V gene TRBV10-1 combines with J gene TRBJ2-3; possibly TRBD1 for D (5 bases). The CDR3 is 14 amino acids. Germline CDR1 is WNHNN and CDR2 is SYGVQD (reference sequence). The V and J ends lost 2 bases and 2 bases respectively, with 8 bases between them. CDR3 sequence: CASSEQGLTDTQYF. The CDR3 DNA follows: TGCGCCAGCAGTGAGCAGGGCCTCACAGATACGCAGTATTTT.

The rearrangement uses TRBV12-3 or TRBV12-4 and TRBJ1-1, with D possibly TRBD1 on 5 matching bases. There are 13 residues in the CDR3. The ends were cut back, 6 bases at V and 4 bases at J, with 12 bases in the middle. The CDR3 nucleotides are TGTGCCAGCAGAAGGGAGGGGAGCACTGAAGCTTTCTTT. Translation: CASRREGSTEAFF.

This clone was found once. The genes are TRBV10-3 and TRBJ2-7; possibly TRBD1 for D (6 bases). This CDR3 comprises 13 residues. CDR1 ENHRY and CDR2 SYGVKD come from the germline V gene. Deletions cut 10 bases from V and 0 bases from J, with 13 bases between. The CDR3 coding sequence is TGTGCCACCTTCGACAGGAGCTCCTACGAGCAGTACTTC. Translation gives CATFDRSSYEQYF.

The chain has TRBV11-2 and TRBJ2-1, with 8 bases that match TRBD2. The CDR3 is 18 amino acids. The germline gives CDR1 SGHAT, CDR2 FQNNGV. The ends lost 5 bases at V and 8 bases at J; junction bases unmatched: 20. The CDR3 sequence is CASSPIARGVGISYEQFF. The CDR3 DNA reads TGTGCCAGCAGCCCGATAGCGCGGGGGGTTGGAATCAGCTATGAGCAGTTCTTC.

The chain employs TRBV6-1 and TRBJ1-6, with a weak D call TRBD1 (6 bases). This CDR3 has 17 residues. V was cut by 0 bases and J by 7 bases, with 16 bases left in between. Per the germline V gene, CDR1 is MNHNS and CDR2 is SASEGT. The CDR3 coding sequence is TGTGCCAGCAGTGAAGCGCTTGTCAGGGGACGCAATTCACCCCTCCACTTT. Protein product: CASSEALVRGRNSPLHF.

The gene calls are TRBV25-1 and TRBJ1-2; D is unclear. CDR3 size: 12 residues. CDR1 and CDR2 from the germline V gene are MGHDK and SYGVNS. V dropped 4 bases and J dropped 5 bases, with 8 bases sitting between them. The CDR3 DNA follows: TGTGCCAGCAGTGCCGGGTTTTATGGCTACACCTTC. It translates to CASSAGFYGYTF.

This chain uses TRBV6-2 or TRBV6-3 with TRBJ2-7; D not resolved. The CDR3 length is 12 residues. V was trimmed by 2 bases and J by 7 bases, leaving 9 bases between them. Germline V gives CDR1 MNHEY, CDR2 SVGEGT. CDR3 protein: CASSYPPAEQYF. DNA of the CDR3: TGTGCCAGCAGTTACCCCCCCGCGGAGCAGTACTTC.

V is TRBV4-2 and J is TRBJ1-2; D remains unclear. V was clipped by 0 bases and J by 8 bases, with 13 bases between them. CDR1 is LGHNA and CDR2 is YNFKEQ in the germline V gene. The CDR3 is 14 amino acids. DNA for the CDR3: TGTGCCAGCAGCCAAGATCGTCTAGCCAGGGGCTACACCTTC. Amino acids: CASSQDRLARGYTF.

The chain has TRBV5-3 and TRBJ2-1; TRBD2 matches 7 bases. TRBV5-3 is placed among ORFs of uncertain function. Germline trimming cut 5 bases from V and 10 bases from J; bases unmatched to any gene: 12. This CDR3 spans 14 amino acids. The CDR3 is CARSLRLARGEQFF. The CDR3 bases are TGTGCCAGAAGTCTTAGACTAGCTCGAGGCGAGCAGTTCTTC.

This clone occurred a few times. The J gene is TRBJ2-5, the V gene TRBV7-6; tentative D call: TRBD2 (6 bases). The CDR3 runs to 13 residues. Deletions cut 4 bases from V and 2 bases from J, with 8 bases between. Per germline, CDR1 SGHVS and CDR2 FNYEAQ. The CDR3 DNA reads TGTGCCAGCAGCTCGGGACTGCAAGAGACCCAGTACTTC. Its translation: CASSSGLQETQYF.